The sequence of this TCR beta chain was determined in a study of T cells in Graves' hyperthyroidism and ophthalmopathy. Amplification targeted TCR beta CDR3 regions from RNA transcripts. Researchers ran a first-round RT-PCR on the TCR CDR3 using the HTBI primer set. TCRdb processed the multiplex PCR reads anew with MiXCR; each CDR3 protein has one entry. Of 700,000 or so distinct CDR3 sequences in the sample, 16% are singletons; the top ten hold 8.4%. CDR1 is SGDLS, CDR2 YYNGEE, per germline. This CDR3 is built from 19 residues. The V end was cut by 4 bases, the J end by 1 base, with 21 bases between. Note on this clonotype: Its specificity is not known.

Study observations and caveats: The authors' 13 V-J model separated ophthalmopathy from stable hyperthyroidism.

The patients, who ranged from 18 to 65 in age, presented with newly diagnosed hyperthyroidism lasting under 2 months. Uncontrolled infections, other autoimmune diseases, pregnancy or lactation led to exclusion of patients. Isolation of PBMCs was performed on about 9.9 ml fresh peripheral blood. This clonotype was obtained from a man aged 18 to 29 with Graves' hyperthyroidism. V is TRBV9 and J is TRBJ2-6, with D possibly being TRBD1 (5 bases). What was sequenced was blood. CDR3 sequence (DNA): TGTGCCAGCAGCTCCGCCAGGGCTGCGACATCGTCTGGGGCCAACGTCCTGACTTTC. Translation gives CASSSARAATSSGANVLTF.